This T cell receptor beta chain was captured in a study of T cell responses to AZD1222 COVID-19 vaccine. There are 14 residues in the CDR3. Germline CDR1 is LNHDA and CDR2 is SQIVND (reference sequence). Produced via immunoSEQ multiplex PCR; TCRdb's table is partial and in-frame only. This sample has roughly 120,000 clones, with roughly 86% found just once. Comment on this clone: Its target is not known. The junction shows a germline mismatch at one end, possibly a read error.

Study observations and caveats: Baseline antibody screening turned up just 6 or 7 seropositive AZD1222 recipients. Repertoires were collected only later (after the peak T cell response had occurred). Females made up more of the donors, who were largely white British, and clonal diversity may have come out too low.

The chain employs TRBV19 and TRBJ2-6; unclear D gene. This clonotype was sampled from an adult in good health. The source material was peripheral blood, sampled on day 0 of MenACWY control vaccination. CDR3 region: CASSISLGSNVLTF. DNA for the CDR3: TGTGCCAGTAGTATTAGTCTTGGGTCCAACGTCCTGACTTTC. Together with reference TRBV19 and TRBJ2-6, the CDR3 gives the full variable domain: DGGITQSPKYLFRKEGQNVTLSCEQNLNHDAMYWYRQDPGQGLRLIYYSQIVNDFQKGDIAEGYSVSREKKESFPLTVTSAQKNPTAFYLCASSISLGSNVLTFGAGSRLTVL.